Sequencing of this TCR beta chain was carried out in a study of T cells in Graves' hyperthyroidism and ophthalmopathy. For ophthalmopathy patients, the Clinical Activity Score was at least 3 and the NOSPECS grade at least 4; duration was under 3 months. Template material for amplifying TCR beta CDR3 regions consisted of RNA transcripts. First-round RT-PCR with HTBI primers amplified the TCR CDR3 region. MiXCR, run by TCRdb on the multiplex PCR reads, gives a single entry per CDR3 protein. This sample has 500,000 or so distinct CDR3 sequences, with about 16% found just once. Germline loops: CDR1 SSHAT, CDR2 FNYEAQ (reference sequence). The CDR3 extends over 17 amino acids. With regard to this clonotype: The junction differs from germline at one of its ends, possibly a read error.

The TCR originated in a young woman with Graves' ophthalmopathy. This rearrangement joins TRBV7-7 to TRBJ2-1; 10 positions match TRBD1. Input material: blood. The CDR3 spells CASSSQLPGQGRDEQFF. As DNA, the CDR3 is TGTGCTAGCAGCTCTCAACTCCCGGGACAGGGGAGGGATGAGCAGTTCTTC. The entire variable domain, with the rest obtained from reference TRBV7-7 and TRBJ2-1, is as follows: GAGVSQSPRYKVTKRGQDVTLRCDPISSHATLYWYQQALGQGPEFLTYFNYEAQPDKSGLPSDRFSAERPEGSISTLTIQRTEQRDSAMYRCASSSQLPGQGRDEQFFGPGTRLTVL.